This T cell receptor (beta chain) is drawn from a study of cytomegalovirus exposure and HLA in healthy donors. Study results and caveats: Confirmation in vitro established that a few CMV-associated chains were specific for CMV antigens.

Trimming removed 6 bases from V and 7 bases from J, with 16 bases in between. Germline lookup yields CDR1 PRHDT and CDR2 FYEKMQ (reference sequence). The CDR3 sequence is 15 residues long. The PCR made use of 60 Vbeta and 13 Jbeta primers. Original methodology: A follow-up analysis tallied about 80 million unique TCR beta chains, roughly 10 million shared. Data came from immunoSEQ multiplex PCR; TCRdb stores just in-frame clones and leaves some out. V, J and clone size are those of that table, while D and trimming were read from the DNA. The top ten clones hold about 12% of a sample with under 200,000 clones, 80% to 90% of them seen once. Worth noting for this clone: No antigen is known for it.

The chain recombines TRBV13 with TRBJ2-6, with no clear D. Material: PBMCs. This clonotype was sampled from a woman between 45 and 60 years old in good health and CMV-seronegative. The CDR3 protein is CASSYTLSGANVLTF. In DNA form, the CDR3 reads TGTGCCAGCAGTTATACGCTGAGTGGTGCCAACGTCCTGACTTTC.